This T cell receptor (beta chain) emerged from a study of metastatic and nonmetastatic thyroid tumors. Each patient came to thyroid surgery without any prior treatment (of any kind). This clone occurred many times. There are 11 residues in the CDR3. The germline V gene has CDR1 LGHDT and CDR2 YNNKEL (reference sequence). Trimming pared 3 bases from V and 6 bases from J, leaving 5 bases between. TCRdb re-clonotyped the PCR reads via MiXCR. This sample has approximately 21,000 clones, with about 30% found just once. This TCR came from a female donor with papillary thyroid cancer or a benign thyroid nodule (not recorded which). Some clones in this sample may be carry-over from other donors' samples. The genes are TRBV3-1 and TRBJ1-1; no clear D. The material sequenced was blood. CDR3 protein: CASSHDAEAFF. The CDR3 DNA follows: TGTGCCAGCAGCCACGACGCTGAAGCTTTCTTT.